This passage covers 25 T cell receptor beta chains from one sample sequenced in a study of blood T cell repertoires in COVID-19. Clones were sequenced by immunoSEQ multiplex PCR, and TCRdb holds only the in-frame ones, with some missing. The sample yields 140,000 or so clones, roughly four fifths seen once. Sequencing used peripheral blood. These TCRs come from a human donor in a cohort sampled during active COVID-19.

The gene calls are TRBV19 and TRBJ2-7, with 8 bases aligning to TRBD1. The V gene end was trimmed by 3 bases and the J gene end by 4 bases; junction bases not matched to a gene: 5. This CDR3 has 14 amino acids. Germline CDR1 is LNHDA and CDR2 is SQIVND (reference sequence). This CDR3 is CASSIPGGVYEQYF. The CDR3 DNA reads as TGTGCCAGTAGTATCCCAGGGGGCGTTTACGAGCAGTACTTC.

The chain uses TRBV2 and TRBJ1-5; 8 bases match TRBD1. This CDR3 spans 14 amino acids. The V gene's germline CDR1 is SNHLY and CDR2 FYNNEI. V lost 6 bases and J lost 5; bases outside the gene matches: 6. The CDR3, as DNA: TGTGCCAGCAGCGACGGACAGGGTGATCAGCCCCAGCATTTT. Amino acids: CASSDGQGDQPQHF.

The table lists this clone with a count of one. The gene calls are TRBV5-1 and TRBJ2-3; a weak D match, TRBD2 (6 bases). Germline V CDR1 and CDR2: SGHRS, YFSETQ. V lost 7 bases, J lost 2 bases, and 17 bases lay in between. The CDR3 is 15 residues long. The CDR3 bases are TGCGCCAGCGGGGCTAGCTGGGGGGTCACAGATACGCAGTATTTT. Translating gives CASGASWGVTDTQYF.

The chain has TRBV6-1 and TRBJ2-7, with 8 positions matching TRBD1. This CDR3 spans 17 amino acids. CDR1 is MNHNS and CDR2 is SASEGT in the germline V gene. Unmatched junction bases numbered 12, after V lost 3 bases and J lost 2 bases. For the CDR3, the DNA is TGTGCCAGCAGTGATAGGTGGACAGGGTCGGGGGCCTACGAGCAGTACTTC. This sequence encodes CASSDRWTGSGAYEQYF.

The chain uses TRBV27 and TRBJ1-1; possibly TRBD1 for D (5 bases). V gave up 6 bases and J gave up 1 base, with 12 bases separating them. The V gene's germline CDR1 is MNHEY and CDR2 SMNVEV (reference sequence). The length of the CDR3 is 14 residues. The CDR3 DNA follows: TGTGCCAGCAGCGGAGGGGTATCGAACACTGAAGCTTTCTTT. As protein: CASSGGVSNTEAFF.

The genes are TRBV5-5 and TRBJ2-5; 10 nucleotides agree with TRBD1. Germline loops: CDR1 SGHKS, CDR2 YYEKEE (reference sequence). Trimming took 0 bases from V and 5 from J; bases not matched to a gene: 4. This CDR3 has 15 residues. The CDR3 coding sequence is TGTGCCAGCAGCTTGGCTAGGACAGGGGGGGAGACCCAGTACTTC. As protein: CASSLARTGGETQYF. The whole variable domain, filled in from reference TRBV5-5 and TRBJ2-5, reads DAGVTQSPTHLIKTRGQQVTLRCSPISGHKSVSWYQQVLGQGPQFIFQYYEKEERGRGNFPDRFSARQFPNYSSELNVNALLLGDSALYLCASSLARTGGETQYFGPGTRLLVL.

The DNA of the CDR3 is TGTGCCAGCAGCCAAGGGGGCAGAAAAAATTCACCCCTCCACTTT. It specifies CASSQGGRKNSPLHF. The chain employs TRBV3-1 (or the pseudogene TRBV3-2) and TRBJ1-6, with D possibly TRBD1 on 5 matching bases. Germline CDR1 and CDR2: LGHDT and YNNKEL (reference sequence). The CDR3 runs to 15 residues. V lost 1 base and J lost 7, with 11 bases in between.

The chain employs TRBV9 and TRBJ1-6; D remains unclear. V was shortened by 3 bases and J by 5 bases, with 6 bases between the two germline ends. CDR1 SGDLS and CDR2 YYNGEE come from the germline V gene. This CDR3 region has 13 residues. The CDR3 here is CASSGGDNSPLHF. CDR3 bases: TGTGCCAGCAGCGGCGGGGATAATTCACCCCTCCACTTT.

V usage is TRBV28 and J usage is TRBJ1-4; 9 nucleotides align to TRBD1. Losses at the gene ends were 4 bases for V and 3 bases for J; bases not matched to a gene: 24. The CDR3 covers 22 residues. Germline CDR1 MDHEN, CDR2 SYDVKM. CDR3 sequence reads: CASSYRGVYGTGQIGSNEKLFF. DNA for the CDR3: TGTGCCAGCAGTTATAGGGGGGTATACGGGACAGGGCAAATTGGGTCTAATGAAAAACTGTTTTTT.

This chain links TRBV6-6 with TRBJ1-5; TRBD1 matches at 9 bases. Per germline, CDR1 MNHNY and CDR2 SVGAGI (reference sequence). The CDR3 has 17 residues. J was trimmed by 0 bases and V by 5 bases; bases with no gene match: 8. The CDR3 loop is CASSQTRQGGSNQPQHF. CDR3 DNA: TGTGCCAGCAGTCAAACACGACAGGGGGGTAGCAATCAGCCCCAGCATTTT.

A single count supports this clone. The V gene is TRBV29-1, the J gene TRBJ2-7; 10 bases map to TRBD2. The CDR3 has 15 amino acids. Germline CDR1 SQVTM, CDR2 ANQGSEA. V lost 1 base to trimming and J lost 3 bases; unmatched junction nucleotides: 6. CDR3: CSVEGLAGGDYEQYF. The DNA of the CDR3 is TGCAGCGTTGAAGGCTTAGCGGGGGGAGACTACGAGCAGTACTTC.

V usage is TRBV29-1 and J usage is TRBJ2-5; 10 bases map to TRBD2. Germline V gene sequence: CDR1 SQVTM, CDR2 ANQGSEA. CDR3 length: 15 residues. The J segment lost 4 bases and the V segment lost 5 bases, leaving 10 bases of the junction unmatched. The CDR3 region is CSVPGSGGFVETQYF. The CDR3 nucleotides read TGCAGCGTTCCCGGTAGCGGGGGGTTTGTAGAGACCCAGTACTTC.

The V call is TRBV2, the J call TRBJ1-1; 7 nucleotides align to TRBD1. Losses at the gene ends were 5 bases for V and 0 bases for J; bases not matched to a gene: 9. CDR1 is SNHLY, CDR2 FYNNEI, per germline. The CDR3 runs to 16 residues. CDR3 bases: TGTGCCAGCAGTCGGGACAGAGTGAATATGAACACTGAAGCTTTCTTT. It specifies CASSRDRVNMNTEAFF.

V usage is TRBV29-1 and J usage is TRBJ2-1; 7 bases align to TRBD2. CDR1 SQVTM and CDR2 ANQGSEA come from the germline V gene. V shed 7 bases, J shed 0 bases, and the junction held 9 bases outside the gene matches. The CDR3 length is 15 residues. The CDR3: CSGGEGGGSYNEQFF. The CDR3 DNA reads as TGCAGCGGCGGGGAGGGTGGGGGCTCCTACAATGAGCAGTTCTTC.

The chain combines TRBV19 with TRBJ2-4; TRBD1 agrees at 7 bases. Germline lookup yields CDR1 LNHDA and CDR2 SQIVND (reference sequence). V gave up 4 bases and J gave up 0 bases; unmatched junction bases: 6. CDR3 size: 16 residues. The CDR3 DNA reads as TGTGCCAGTAGTACACGGACAGGTCTAGCCAAAAACATTCAGTACTTC. This encodes CASSTRTGLAKNIQYF.

This clone was counted once. The chain uses TRBV6-5 and TRBJ1-1, with a tentative D call TRBD1 (5 bases). Looked up from germline, CDR1 is MNHEY and CDR2 is SVGAGI. The CDR3 covers 14 residues. V was pared by 6 bases and J by 1 base, with 12 bases between. The CDR3 loop is CASSPQVGNTEAFF. The CDR3 DNA sequence: TGTGCCAGCAGCCCACAGGTGGGGAACACTGAAGCTTTCTTT.

This clone was observed once. This chain links TRBV2 with TRBJ2-7, with D uncertain. The germline V gene has CDR1 SNHLY and CDR2 FYNNEI. This CDR3 comprises 10 residues. V dropped 6 bases and J dropped 3 bases, with 3 bases sitting between them. Here the CDR3 DNA reads TGTGCCAGCAGCAACTACGAGCAGTACTTC. Translating it yields CASSNYEQYF.

This chain connects TRBV27 to TRBJ2-1; D call uncertain. With 2 bases removed from V and 10 bases from J, the gap between germline ends came to 9 bases. Germline V gives CDR1 MNHEY, CDR2 SMNVEV (reference sequence). The CDR3 consists of 12 residues. DNA for the CDR3: TGTGCCAGCAGTTTAGCCTCTAGGGAGCAGTTCTTC. Translation gives CASSLASREQFF.

The rearrangement links TRBV6-5 to TRBJ2-1, with 10 bases that match TRBD2. The V gene's germline CDR1 is MNHEY and CDR2 SVGAGI. The CDR3 is 15 residues long. J was trimmed by 5 bases and V by 3 bases; bases with no gene match: 4. The CDR3 region has the DNA TGTGCCAGCAGTTATAGACTAGCGGGTAACAATGAGCAGTTCTTC. Its translation: CASSYRLAGNNEQFF.

The CDR3 reads CASTSGRSNQPQHF. The DNA of the CDR3 is TGTGCCAGCACCTCGGGAAGAAGCAATCAGCCCCAGCATTTT. The chain joins TRBV3-1 (or the pseudogene TRBV3-2) to TRBJ1-5; D is undetermined. Trimming took 7 bases from V and 1 from J, leaving 11 bases between them. Germline V gives CDR1 LGHDT, CDR2 YNNKEL (reference sequence). This CDR3 region has 14 residues.

This clone was recorded once. The chain is built from TRBV5-6 and TRBJ1-2; no definite D call. The CDR3 length is 13 residues. Germline V gene lookup returns CDR1 SGHDT and CDR2 YYEEEE. The V end lost 1 base, the J end lost 8 bases, and 12 bases lay between the germline ends. Written as DNA, the CDR3 is TGTGCCAGCAGCTTGAGGCCCGAGGGCGGCTACACCTTC. Encoded protein: CASSLRPEGGYTF.

V is TRBV5-1 and J is TRBJ2-5; 9 bases match TRBD2. The V gene's germline CDR1 is SGHRS and CDR2 YFSETQ. V lost 2 bases to trimming and J lost 3 bases; unmatched junction nucleotides: 5. The CDR3 runs 15 residues. CDR3 residues: CASSLGPSGEETQYF. In nucleotides, the CDR3 is TGCGCCAGCAGCTTAGGTCCTAGCGGGGAAGAGACCCAGTACTTC.

The chain uses TRBV7-9 and TRBJ2-5, with a tentative D call TRBD2 (6 bases). The CDR3 covers 15 residues. V was pared by 4 bases and J by 5 bases, with 17 bases between. Germline CDR1 is SEHNR and CDR2 is FQNEAQ (reference sequence). The CDR3 sequence is CASSYGLSQTETQYF. CDR3 bases: TGTGCCAGCAGCTATGGACTAAGCCAGACGGAGACCCAGTACTTC.

The V call is TRBV6-5, the J call TRBJ1-1; D remains unclear. Deletions cut 2 bases from V and 6 bases from J, with 10 bases between. The CDR3 spans 13 residues. Looked up from germline, CDR1 is MNHEY and CDR2 is SVGAGI. Written as DNA, the CDR3 is TGTGCCAGCAGTTACGGACTTTCCTCTGAAGCTTTCTTT. It yields the protein CASSYGLSSEAFF.

The CDR3: CASSTPGQHYGYTF. The CDR3 nucleotides are TGTGCCAGCAGCACCCCGGGACAGCACTATGGCTACACCTTC. The chain recombines TRBV3-1 (or the pseudogene TRBV3-2) with TRBJ1-2; 7 nucleotides line up with TRBD1. The V gene end was trimmed by 5 bases and the J gene end by 3 bases; junction bases not matched to a gene: 6. This CDR3 has 14 residues. Germline CDR1 LGHDT, CDR2 YNNKEL (reference sequence).